Shown below are 30 T cell receptor beta chains from a single sample sequenced in a study of T cells in Graves' hyperthyroidism and ophthalmopathy (dated by TCRdb to the late 2010s). Libraries came from multiplex PCR. Sequencing took place on an Illumina HiSeq 2000. Amplification of TCR beta CDR3 regions was carried out from RNA transcripts. The first round of RT-PCR for the TCR CDR3 was performed with the HTBI primer set and the Qiagen OneStep RT-PCR kit. TCRdb reran the public reads through fastp at Q25 and MiXCR, keeping productive beta chains. Rows with one shared CDR3 protein collapse into an entry with the most common genes and DNA. This sample gives some 570,000 distinct CDR3 sequences in total; roughly 18% of them show up just once. Approximately 16% of the sample lies in the top ten. The sequencing input was blood. The receptor source for this set is a woman aged 18 to 35 with Graves' ophthalmopathy.

The chain has TRBV9 and TRBJ2-7; 8 nucleotides agree with TRBD1. The V gene's germline CDR1 is SGDLS and CDR2 YYNGEE. CDR3 length equals 15 residues. Unmatched junction bases numbered 8, after V lost 6 bases and J lost 0 bases. CDR3 in DNA: TGTGCCAGCACCAAGGGACAGGATGACTCCTACGAGCAGTACTTC. Translated: CASTKGQDDSYEQYF.

The CDR3 coding sequence is TGTGCCGCAAGGCAGGAGAGCTCTGGGGCCAACGTCCTGACTTTC. Translation gives CAARQESSGANVLTF. The J gene is TRBJ2-6, the V gene TRBV19; no definite D call. The CDR3 length is 15 residues. V was pared by 11 bases and J by 0 bases, with 14 bases between. CDR1 and CDR2 from the germline V gene are LNHDA and SQIVND (reference sequence).

Only one count was recorded for this clonotype. A read error may explain this, as a much larger clone is one base away. The chain has TRBV7-8 and TRBJ2-5; 9 bases are shared with TRBD2. There are 15 residues in the CDR3. The germline V gene has CDR1 SGHVS and CDR2 FQNEAQ. V trimming: 8 bases; J trimming: 5 bases; junction bases outside the gene matches: 12. CDR3 in DNA: TGTGCCAGCGATTCTGGCGGGGGGGCCGCTGAGACCCAGTACTTC. The encoded protein is CASDSGGGAAETQYF.

The sample holds many counts of this clonotype. The chain has TRBV7-9 and TRBJ2-1; TRBD2 might be the D (6 bases). This CDR3 is 15 amino acids long. V gave up 5 bases and J gave up 4 bases, with 15 bases separating them. Germline CDR1 SEHNR, CDR2 FQNEAQ (reference sequence). The CDR3 nucleotides read TGTGCCAGCAGCCCAGCTAGCGTTAATTACAATGAGCAGTTCTTC. Translated: CASSPASVNYNEQFF.

The sample holds many counts of this clonotype. This chain connects TRBV28 to TRBJ2-1; 7 bases align to TRBD2. This CDR3 comprises 16 residues. V lost 3 bases to trimming and J lost 2 bases; unmatched junction nucleotides: 7. Per germline, CDR1 MDHEN and CDR2 SYDVKM. This chain's CDR3 is CASSFPSSGPYNEQFF. Written as DNA, the CDR3 is TGTGCCAGCAGTTTCCCTTCTAGCGGACCCTACAATGAGCAGTTCTTC.

The genes are TRBV6-5 and TRBJ1-5, with TRBD1 matching over 7 bases. V gave up 2 bases and J gave up 6 bases; unmatched junction bases: 4. Germline values: CDR1 MNHEY, CDR2 SVGAGI. The CDR3 totals 14 residues. The CDR3 DNA reads as TGTGCCAGCAGTTACGGGGCAGGGGGTCAGCCCCAGCATTTT. Protein sequence: CASSYGAGGQPQHF.

This clonotype was recorded at least ten times. DNA for the CDR3: TGTGCCAGCAGCGTCGACAGGGGGAAAGGGGAGCAGTTCTTC. Amino acid sequence: CASSVDRGKGEQFF. The rearrangement uses TRBV7-9 and TRBJ2-1; 9 positions agree with TRBD1. The CDR3 totals 14 residues. V was pared by 5 bases and J by 10 bases, with 9 bases of the junction left unmatched. Germline loops: CDR1 SEHNR, CDR2 FQNEAQ (reference sequence).

This clonotype was seen repeatedly, ten times or more. This sequence joins TRBV18 and TRBJ2-3, with a tentative D call TRBD2 (6 bases). Germline CDR1 and CDR2: KGHSH and LQKENI. CDR3 length: 14 amino acids. With 4 bases removed from V and 0 bases from J, the gap between germline ends came to 8 bases. The CDR3 region is CASSRSGSTDTQYF. In DNA form, the CDR3 reads TGTGCCAGCTCACGGAGCGGGAGCACAGATACGCAGTATTTT.

This clonotype was observed at least ten times. The chain is built from TRBV28 and TRBJ1-5, with a weak D call TRBD1 (5 bases). The V end was cut by 4 bases, the J end by 3 bases, with 13 bases between. Germline CDR1 MDHEN, CDR2 SYDVKM. CDR3 length equals 15 residues. The CDR3 nucleotides read TGTGCCAGCAGTTCATCGGACACATTCAATCAGCCCCAGCATTTT. Translating it yields CASSSSDTFNQPQHF.

This clonotype came up once. The chain couples TRBV25-1 to TRBJ2-7; 9 bases match TRBD2. The ends lost 4 bases at V and 8 bases at J; junction bases unmatched: 6. The CDR3 has 13 residues. CDR1 and CDR2 from the germline V gene are MGHDK and SYGVNS. CDR3 in DNA: TGTGCCAGCAGTGGGCGGGAGGGCTTCCAGCAGTACTTC. It is translated as CASSGREGFQQYF.

This clonotype was detected a few times. The CDR3 DNA sequence: TGCAGTGCTTTCCCCGGGAGGGGATCCTACAATGAGCAGTTCTTC. It encodes CSAFPGRGSYNEQFF. The chain is built from TRBV20-1 and TRBJ2-1; the match to TRBD2 covers 8 bases. After removal of 5 bases from V and 1 base from J, the junction contained 7 bases not matched to a gene. The CDR3 has 15 residues. Germline lookup yields CDR1 DFQATT and CDR2 SNEGSKA (reference sequence).

CDR3 region: CASRTGRNEQFF. The CDR3 DNA reads as TGTGCCAGCAGGACAGGGCGCAATGAGCAGTTCTTC. The gene calls are TRBV2 and TRBJ2-1; 7 bases map to TRBD1. The V segment lost 6 bases and the J segment 6 bases; nucleotides outside the gene matches: 2. The V gene's germline CDR1 is SNHLY and CDR2 FYNNEI. The CDR3 sequence is 12 residues long. Full variable domain (outside the CDR3, taken from reference TRBV2 and TRBJ2-1): EPEVTQTPSHQVTQMGQEVILRCVPISNHLYFYWYRQILGQKVEFLVSFYNNEISEKSEIFDDQFSVERPDGSNFTLKIRSTKLEDSAMYFCASRTGRNEQFFGPGTRLTVL.

Concerning this clonotype itself: A read error may produce the germline difference seen at one junction end. The chain joins TRBV20-1 to TRBJ2-1; possible D gene TRBD2, 6 bases. The CDR3 consists of 11 residues. Germline CDR1 DFQATT, CDR2 SNEGSKA (reference sequence). Written as DNA, the CDR3 is TGCAGTGGCAGGGAGGACAATGAGCGGTTCTTC. This codes for CSGREDNERFF.

The chain uses TRBV27 and TRBJ2-1, with 13 bases that match TRBD2. After removal of 6 bases from V and 13 bases from J, the junction contained 18 bases not matched to a gene. Germline CDR1 and CDR2: MNHEY and SMNVEV (reference sequence). The CDR3 loop spans 17 amino acids. The CDR3 protein is CASSSGTSGTMIMSQFF. CDR3 DNA sequence: TGTGCCAGCAGCTCCGGGACTAGCGGGACCATGATAATGAGTCAGTTCTTC.

The chain employs TRBV28 and TRBJ2-7; D unclear. This CDR3 region has 13 residues. CDR1 is MDHEN, CDR2 SYDVKM, per germline. V lost 2 bases to trimming and J lost 3 bases, with 8 bases between them. CDR3 region: CASSLIRNYEQYF. The CDR3 region has the DNA TGTGCCAGCAGTTTAATCCGAAACTACGAGCAGTACTTC.

This clonotype was seen many times. This chain uses TRBV7-2 with TRBJ1-1; 10 nucleotides match TRBD1. This CDR3 spans 15 amino acids. Germline V gives CDR1 SGHTA, CDR2 FQGNSA. V lost 6 bases and J lost 1; bases outside the gene matches: 5. The CDR3 nucleotides read TGTGCCAGCAGGTCCGGGGACAGGGGGAACACTGAAGCTTTCTTT. Protein sequence: CASRSGDRGNTEAFF.

This clonotype was seen many times. The chain couples TRBV7-9 to TRBJ1-2; 8 bases line up with TRBD1. Germline lookup yields CDR1 SEHNR and CDR2 FQNEAQ (reference sequence). The CDR3 has 13 residues. The ends lost 9 bases at V and 8 bases at J; junction bases unmatched: 11. The CDR3 nucleotides are TGTGCCAGTATGCGGACAGGGATAGACGGCTACACCTTC. Its protein product is CASMRTGIDGYTF.

The sample holds a few counts of this clonotype. The chain recombines TRBV20-1 with TRBJ2-1; the D call may be TRBD1 or TRBD2 (5 bases each). Trimming took off 6 bases at V and 6 bases at J, with 30 bases between the two ends. The germline CDR1 and CDR2 sequences are DFQATT and SNEGSKA (reference sequence). This CDR3 spans 18 amino acids. The CDR3 DNA reads TGCAGTGCCACAGGCCCGCTTAGACTCCGGGACCCTCTCAATGAGCAGTTCTTC. Amino acids: CSATGPLRLRDPLNEQFF.

This clonotype was counted many times. V is TRBV24-1 and J is TRBJ2-3, with no clear D. CDR1 and CDR2 from the germline V gene are KGHDR and SFDVKD. V was clipped by 1 base and J by 1 base, with 5 bases between them. The CDR3 covers 14 residues. DNA of the CDR3: TGTGCCACCAGTGATTTATCGGGCACAGATACGCAGTATTTT. Translating gives CATSDLSGTDTQYF.

This clonotype was recorded at least ten times. This chain links TRBV27 with TRBJ1-1, with TRBD1 identical over 7 bases. After removal of 3 bases from V and 0 bases from J, the junction contained 19 bases not matched to a gene. CDR3 length equals 20 residues. The germline CDR1 and CDR2 sequences are MNHEY and SMNVEV (reference sequence). CDR3 sequence reads: CASSLSPLVTGRIMNTEAFF. DNA for the CDR3: TGTGCCAGCAGTTTGTCCCCCTTAGTGACAGGGCGTATCATGAACACTGAAGCTTTCTTT.

This clonotype was seen a few times. V usage is TRBV12-3 or TRBV12-4 and J usage is TRBJ1-2; D uncertain. The CDR3 extends over 11 amino acids. The germline V and J ends were trimmed by 2 bases and 9 bases, with 7 bases remaining between them. The CDR3 is CASSLRVRYTF. CDR3 coding DNA: TGTGCCAGCAGTTTAAGGGTGCGCTACACCTTC.

CDR3 sequence reads: CASNTGGAGYEQYF. The CDR3, as DNA: TGTGCCAGTAACACAGGGGGCGCAGGCTACGAGCAGTACTTC. V usage is TRBV19 and J usage is TRBJ2-7; TRBD1 matches 9 bases. The CDR3 totals 14 residues. Germline-derived CDR1 and CDR2 are LNHDA and SQIVND (reference sequence). After removal of 7 bases from V and 3 bases from J, the junction contained 7 bases not matched to a gene.

In its sample, this clonotype was seen a few times. The V gene is TRBV7-8, the J gene TRBJ1-5; TRBD1 might be the D (5 bases). The ends were cut back, 5 bases at V and 8 bases at J, with 13 bases in the middle. This CDR3 comprises 13 residues. The V gene's germline CDR1 is SGHVS and CDR2 FQNEAQ. CDR3 residues: CASSLTRGEPQHF. CDR3 nucleotide sequence: TGTGCCAGCAGCCTTACGAGGGGCGAGCCCCAGCATTTT.

CDR3 amino acids: CATSESPSGIYEQYF. CDR3 bases: TGTGCCACCAGTGAATCCCCCAGCGGGATCTACGAGCAGTACTTC. This chain uses TRBV3-1 with TRBJ2-7; 7 positions agree with TRBD2. Germline CDR1 reads LGHDT; CDR2 reads YNNKEL (reference sequence). The CDR3 sequence is 15 residues long. V lost 10 bases, J lost 3 bases, and 15 bases stayed unmatched.

In its sample, this clonotype was seen many times. The chain is built from TRBV28 and TRBJ2-7; D possibly uses TRBD1 or TRBD2 (5 bases each). Germline CDR1 reads MDHEN; CDR2 reads SYDVKM. V shed 3 bases and J shed 2 bases, with 11 bases lying between them. The CDR3 covers 14 residues. The CDR3 loop reads CASSFQGEAYEQYF. The CDR3 DNA sequence: TGTGCCAGCAGTTTCCAGGGAGAGGCCTACGAGCAGTACTTC.

This clonotype was counted only a few times. The chain uses TRBV7-2 and TRBJ2-6; the D is unclear. V lost 5 bases, J lost 1 base, and 9 bases lay in between. The CDR3 has 15 amino acids. CDR1 is SGHTA, CDR2 FQGNSA, per germline. CDR3 coding DNA: TGTGCCAGCAGCACCAGAATATCTGGGGCCAACGTCCTGACTTTC. Amino acid sequence: CASSTRISGANVLTF.

This clonotype has a handful of counts. This may be a read error, as it is one base from a much larger clone. The V gene is TRBV28, the J gene TRBJ2-7; perhaps TRBD1 as D (6 bases). The CDR3 is made up of 13 amino acids. Germline V CDR1 and CDR2: MDHEN, SYDVKM. The CDR3 protein is CAGRWTDSHEQYF. The CDR3 DNA reads as TGTGCCGGCAGATGGACAGATAGCCACGAGCAGTACTTC.

This clonotype was seen repeatedly, ten times or more. The chain couples TRBV28 to TRBJ2-2; D is perhaps TRBD1 (6 bases). Germline CDR1 and CDR2: MDHEN and SYDVKM. Trimming shortened V by 5 bases and J by 6 bases, and 13 bases separated the two germline ends. The CDR3 has 14 residues. The CDR3 is CASSPQGSPGELFF. The DNA of the CDR3 is TGTGCCAGCAGTCCTCAGGGGTCGCCCGGGGAGCTGTTTTTT.

CDR3 coding DNA: TGTGCCAGCAGCTCCCGGGGAGGGGGCGTTTGGTTGGAAGAGACCCAGTACTTC. Translated: CASSSRGGGVWLEETQYF. The chain employs TRBV7-8 and TRBJ2-5, with D perhaps given as TRBD1 or TRBD2 (7 bases each). Per the germline V gene, CDR1 is SGHVS and CDR2 is FQNEAQ. Between the trimmed V and J ends, which lost 4 bases and 3 bases, there was a span of 24 bases. This CDR3 has 18 residues.

Concerning this clonotype itself: This may come from a read error, since a much larger clone is one base off. This chain links TRBV28 with TRBJ2-7; D unresolved. With 3 bases removed from V and 3 bases from J, the gap between germline ends came to 9 bases. Germline CDR1 MDHEN, CDR2 SYDVKM. This CDR3 contains 13 residues. CDR3 bases: TGTGCCAGCAGTTTCGCGCAGAACTACGAGCAGTACTTC. Residues: CASSFAQNYEQYF.